These 24 T cell receptor beta chains were all obtained from the same sample, sequenced in a study of T cells after yellow fever vaccination. TCRdb re-derived calls from the 5' RACE reads in MiXCR, one entry per CDR3 protein. The sample carries about 300,000 distinct CDR3 sequences, 3% to 4.5% recorded once. The sequencing used PBMCs, collected 5 days after the yellow fever booster vaccination. Receptor source: a man between 18 and 35 years old who received the YFV17D yellow fever vaccine.

The chain has TRBV20-1 and TRBJ2-3; TRBD2 matches 7 bases. Per germline, CDR1 DFQATT and CDR2 SNEGSKA (reference sequence). With 1 base clipped from V and 6 bases from J, the junction kept 13 bases outside the gene matches. The CDR3 covers 16 residues. DNA for the CDR3: TGCAGTGCTAGAGCATTCGGGGGGAGGAGGATCGATACGCAGTATTTT. Protein: CSARAFGGRRIDTQYF.

This clonotype has a count of ten or more. The chain uses TRBV20-1 and TRBJ2-4; 7 bases match TRBD2. CDR3 length equals 14 residues. Looked up from germline, CDR1 is DFQATT and CDR2 is SNEGSKA (reference sequence). V was pared by 6 bases and J by 2 bases, with 7 bases of the junction left unmatched. CDR3 region: CSASLALTKNIQYF. The CDR3 DNA sequence: TGCAGTGCCTCACTAGCGTTGACCAAAAACATTCAGTACTTC.

This clonotype was detected many times. The chain is built from TRBV19 and TRBJ1-5; 7 positions agree with TRBD1. The CDR3 consists of 16 residues. V was clipped by 3 bases and J by 4 bases; unmatched bases: 9. Germline assignment: CDR1 LNHDA and CDR2 SQIVND (reference sequence). The CDR3 region is CASSIFLAGQNQPQHF. The CDR3 DNA follows: TGTGCCAGTAGTATCTTTTTGGCGGGACAGAATCAGCCCCAGCATTTT. Complete variable domain (other parts from reference TRBV19 and TRBJ1-5): DGGITQSPKYLFRKEGQNVTLSCEQNLNHDAMYWYRQDPGQGLRLIYYSQIVNDFQKGDIAEGYSVSREKKESFPLTVTSAQKNPTAFYLCASSIFLAGQNQPQHFGDGTRLSIL.

The J gene is TRBJ1-2, the V gene TRBV12-3 or TRBV12-4; D possibly corresponds to TRBD1 (5 bases). The CDR3 spans 14 residues. With 2 bases removed from V and 8 bases from J, the gap between germline ends came to 15 bases. In nucleotides, the CDR3 is TGTGCCAGCAGTTTATTGGCAGGGCCAGGAGGCTACACCTTC. This translates into CASSLLAGPGGYTF.

Only a few counts were recorded for this clonotype. The chain uses TRBV6-2 or TRBV6-3 and TRBJ1-5; tentative D call: TRBD1 (5 bases). The CDR3 runs to 14 residues. The germline V gene has CDR1 MNHEY and CDR2 SVGEGT. Trimming stripped 9 bases from V and 7 bases from J, with 19 bases between. CDR3 sequence reads: CASLTGSGDQPQHF. CDR3 DNA sequence: TGTGCCAGTTTAACAGGTTCGGGTGACCAGCCCCAGCATTTT.

The V and J genes are TRBV20-1 and TRBJ2-7; D gene ambiguous. V dropped 3 bases and J dropped 3 bases, with 6 bases sitting between them. The CDR3 runs 11 residues. The germline CDR1 and CDR2 sequences are DFQATT and SNEGSKA (reference sequence). The CDR3 sequence: CSASPGYEQYF. CDR3 coding DNA: TGCAGTGCTAGCCCGGGCTACGAGCAGTACTTC.

The J gene is TRBJ2-3, the V gene TRBV4-2; a possible D gene is TRBD2 (6 bases). This CDR3 contains 17 residues. Germline CDR1 LGHNA, CDR2 YNFKEQ. The V and J ends lost 1 base and 2 bases respectively, with 16 bases between them. The CDR3 nucleotides read TGTGCCAGCAGCCAAGTATCGGGACTCGGACCCACAGATACGCAGTATTTT. Protein sequence: CASSQVSGLGPTDTQYF.

Only a few counts were recorded for this clonotype. This chain links TRBV15 with TRBJ1-1; D unresolved. This CDR3 comprises 13 residues. V was clipped by 3 bases and J by 5 bases, with 10 bases between them. The germline CDR1 and CDR2 sequences are LNHNV and YYDKDF (reference sequence). The CDR3 DNA reads as TGTGCCACCAGCAGGGAGGGATCGACTGAAGCTTTCTTT. Amino acid sequence: CATSREGSTEAFF.

This clonotype appeared a few times. CDR3 in amino acids: CASSLTGEPDNSPLHF. As DNA, the CDR3 is TGTGCCAGCAGCTTAACAGGGGAACCTGATAATTCACCCCTCCACTTT. J is TRBJ1-6 and V is TRBV7-9, with 7 nucleotides matching TRBD1. The CDR3 sequence is 16 residues long. From germline, CDR1 is SEHNR and CDR2 FQNEAQ (reference sequence). The trim removed 2 bases at V and 5 bases at J, leaving 6 bases unmatched.

There are a few counts of this clonotype. This chain connects TRBV5-6 to TRBJ2-7; D is unclear. V lost 2 bases and J 2 bases, leaving 5 bases between the germline ends. This CDR3 contains 12 residues. Germline V gives CDR1 SGHDT, CDR2 YYEEEE. CDR3 coding DNA: TGTGCCAGCAGCTTATTAGCCTACGAGCAGTACTTC. Encoded protein: CASSLLAYEQYF.

This clonotype was counted between two and nine times. The chain carries TRBV5-1 and TRBJ2-3, with 8 positions matching TRBD1. The germline V gene encodes CDR1 SGHRS and CDR2 YFSETQ. V gave up 2 bases and J gave up 3 bases; unmatched junction bases: 5. The CDR3 spans 15 residues. CDR3 loop: CASSFQGAYTDTQYF. The CDR3 bases are TGCGCCAGCAGCTTCCAGGGGGCGTATACAGATACGCAGTATTTT.

This clonotype has only a few counts. This rearrangement joins TRBV6-5 to TRBJ1-1; D unresolved. Germline assignment: CDR1 MNHEY and CDR2 SVGAGI. The CDR3 is 11 amino acids. Deletions cut 8 bases from V and 6 bases from J, with 10 bases between. The CDR3 nucleotides read TGTGCCAGCTGGAATGTGGCTGAAGCTTTCTTT. It yields the protein CASWNVAEAFF.

The sample holds many counts of this clonotype. This chain links TRBV4-1 with TRBJ2-2; 10 bases fit TRBD2. The length of the CDR3 is 16 residues. The V and J ends lost 1 base and 3 bases, in that order; junction bases with no gene match: 2. CDR1 MGHRA and CDR2 YSYEKL come from the germline V gene. The CDR3: CASSQVGLADTGELFF. The CDR3 DNA sequence: TGCGCCAGCAGCCAAGTAGGACTAGCGGACACCGGGGAGCTGTTTTTT.

V is TRBV6-4 and J is TRBJ2-3; D is undetermined. The CDR3 loop spans 12 amino acids. V was cut by 7 bases and J by 6 bases, with 11 bases left in between. Germline V gene sequence: CDR1 MRHNA, CDR2 SNTAGT. CDR3 sequence reads: CASKGEPDTQYF. In DNA form, the CDR3 reads TGTGCCAGCAAGGGTGAACCGGATACGCAGTATTTT.

The rearrangement uses TRBV2 and TRBJ1-1, with 8 bases matching TRBD1. The CDR3 runs 15 residues. J lost 4 bases, V lost 4 bases, and 8 bases had no gene match. Germline V CDR1 and CDR2: SNHLY, FYNNEI. CDR3 DNA sequence: TGTGCCAGCAGTGGAAGGACAGGGATGTTCACTGAAGCTTTCTTT. This gives the protein CASSGRTGMFTEAFF.

This clonotype appeared a few times. This chain links TRBV2 with TRBJ2-3; 11 bases agree with TRBD1. CDR3 length: 16 residues. CDR1 is SNHLY and CDR2 is FYNNEI in the germline V gene. V was pared by 7 bases and J by 5 bases, with 11 bases of the junction left unmatched. The CDR3 loop is CASITRGQGAIDTQYF. The DNA for the CDR3 is TGTGCCAGCATTACTCGCGGACAGGGGGCAATAGATACGCAGTATTTT. The full variable domain, completed using reference TRBV2 and TRBJ2-3, is EPEVTQTPSHQVTQMGQEVILRCVPISNHLYFYWYRQILGQKVEFLVSFYNNEISEKSEIFDDQFSVERPDGSNFTLKIRSTKLEDSAMYFCASITRGQGAIDTQYFGPGTRLTVL.

This clonotype was found a few times. This sequence joins TRBV4-3 and TRBJ2-2, with 8 bases lining up with TRBD2. The V gene end was trimmed by 0 bases and the J gene end by 2 bases; junction bases not matched to a gene: 8. There are 18 residues in the CDR3. The germline gives CDR1 LGHNA, CDR2 YSLEER. CDR3 loop: CASSQDLTGGLNTGELFF. The CDR3 DNA follows: TGCGCCAGCAGCCAAGATCTTACGGGGGGGCTAAACACCGGGGAGCTGTTTTTT.

This clonotype was detected a few times. The rearrangement uses TRBV3-1 and TRBJ1-3; no clear D gene. Germline CDR1 and CDR2: LGHDT and YNNKEL (reference sequence). CDR3 length: 15 residues. Trimming pared 4 bases from V and 0 bases from J, leaving 10 bases between. The CDR3 DNA reads TGTGCCAGCAGCCCCTCCGGGGTCTCTGGAAACACCATATATTTT. Protein product: CASSPSGVSGNTIYF.

The V and J genes are TRBV20-1 and TRBJ1-1; D is unclear. The V end lost 5 bases, the J end lost 6 bases, and 19 bases lay between the germline ends. Germline V lookup: CDR1 DFQATT, CDR2 SNEGSKA (reference sequence). This CDR3 region has 14 residues. The CDR3 region is CSAWGTAFQPEAFF. The DNA for the CDR3 is TGCAGTGCTTGGGGTACGGCGTTCCAACCTGAAGCTTTCTTT.

The chain links TRBV4-3 to TRBJ2-3; tentatively, D is TRBD2 (6 bases). This CDR3 has 16 residues. The V and J ends lost 0 bases and 2 bases respectively, with 12 bases between them. Germline V CDR1 and CDR2: LGHNA, YSLEER. CDR3 in amino acids: CASSQDSGRVTDTQYF. CDR3 bases: TGCGCCAGCAGCCAAGATAGCGGCAGAGTCACAGATACGCAGTATTTT.

There are many counts of this clonotype. This chain uses TRBV5-6 with TRBJ2-7; D might be TRBD2 (5 bases). With 4 bases removed from V and 4 bases from J, the gap between germline ends came to 9 bases. The V gene's germline CDR1 is SGHDT and CDR2 YYEEEE. CDR3 length equals 12 residues. CDR3 in amino acids: CASSEGPYEQYV. Written as DNA, the CDR3 is TGTGCCAGCAGCGAGGGTCCGTACGAGCAGTACGTC.

This clonotype occurred a few times. The V gene is TRBV27, the J gene TRBJ2-3; no definite D call. The CDR3 extends over 14 amino acids. Trimming pared 3 bases from V and 2 bases from J, leaving 9 bases between. The germline gives CDR1 MNHEY, CDR2 SMNVEV (reference sequence). This CDR3 is CASSFIGFTDTQYF. DNA of the CDR3: TGTGCCAGCAGTTTCATTGGTTTCACAGATACGCAGTATTTT.

This rearrangement joins TRBV9 to TRBJ2-2, with TRBD1 identical over 9 bases. J was trimmed by 4 bases and V by 1 base; bases with no gene match: 5. Germline V lookup: CDR1 SGDLS, CDR2 YYNGEE. The CDR3 is made up of 16 amino acids. The CDR3: CASSVRDRVATGELFF. The CDR3 nucleotides read TGTGCCAGCAGCGTAAGGGACAGGGTTGCCACCGGGGAGCTGTTTTTT.

This clonotype has more than one count but fewer than ten. J is TRBJ1-3 and V is TRBV3-1, with D maybe TRBD1 (6 bases). V shed 0 bases and J shed 0 bases, with 12 bases lying between them. CDR1 and CDR2 from the germline V gene are LGHDT and YNNKEL (reference sequence). CDR3 size: 17 residues. CDR3 coding DNA: TGTGCCAGCAGCCAAGACGAGGGGGATGGCTCTGGAAACACCATATATTTT. Translating gives CASSQDEGDGSGNTIYF.